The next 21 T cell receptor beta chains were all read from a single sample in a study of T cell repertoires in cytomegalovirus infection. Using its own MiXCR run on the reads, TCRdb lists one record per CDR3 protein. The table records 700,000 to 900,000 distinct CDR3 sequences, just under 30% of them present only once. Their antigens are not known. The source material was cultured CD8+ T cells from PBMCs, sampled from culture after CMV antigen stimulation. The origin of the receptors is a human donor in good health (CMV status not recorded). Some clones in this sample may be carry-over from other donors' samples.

In nucleotides, the CDR3 is TGTGCCATCAGGACAGCGGGGGAGCAGTACTTC. Its protein is CAIRTAGEQYF. The J gene is TRBJ2-7, the V gene TRBV10-3; 7 bases align to TRBD2. The CDR3 is 11 amino acids. V shed 6 bases and J 7 bases; nucleotides not matched to a gene: 3. Germline values: CDR1 ENHRY, CDR2 SYGVKD.

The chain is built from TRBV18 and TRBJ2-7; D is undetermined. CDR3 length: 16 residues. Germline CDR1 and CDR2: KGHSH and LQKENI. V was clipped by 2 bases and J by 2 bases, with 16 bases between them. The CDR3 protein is CASSPGQVTEPYEQYV. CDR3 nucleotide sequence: TGTGCCAGCTCACCAGGTCAAGTGACTGAGCCCTACGAGCAGTACGTC.

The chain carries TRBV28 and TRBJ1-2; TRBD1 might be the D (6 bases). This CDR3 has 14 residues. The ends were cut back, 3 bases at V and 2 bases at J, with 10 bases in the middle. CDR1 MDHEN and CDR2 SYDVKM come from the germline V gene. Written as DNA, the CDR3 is TGTGCCAGCAGTTTCAGCAGGGGAAACTATGGCTACACCTTC. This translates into CASSFSRGNYGYTF.

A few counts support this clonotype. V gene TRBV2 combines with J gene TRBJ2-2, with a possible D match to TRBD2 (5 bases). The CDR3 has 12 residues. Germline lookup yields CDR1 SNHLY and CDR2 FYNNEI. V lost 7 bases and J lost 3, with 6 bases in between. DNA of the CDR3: TGTGCCAGCACCGGGGACACCGGGGAGCTGTTTTTT. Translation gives CASTGDTGELFF. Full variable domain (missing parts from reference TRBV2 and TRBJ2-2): EPEVTQTPSHQVTQMGQEVILRCVPISNHLYFYWYRQILGQKVEFLVSFYNNEISEKSEIFDDQFSVERPDGSNFTLKIRSTKLEDSAMYFCASTGDTGELFFGEGSRLTVL.

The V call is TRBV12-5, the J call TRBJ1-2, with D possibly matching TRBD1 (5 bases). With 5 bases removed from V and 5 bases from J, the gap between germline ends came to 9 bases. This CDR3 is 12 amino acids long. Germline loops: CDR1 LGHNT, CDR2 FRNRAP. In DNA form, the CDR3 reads TGTGCTAGTGGTCCCTGGGGGTATGGCTACACCTTC. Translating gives CASGPWGYGYTF.

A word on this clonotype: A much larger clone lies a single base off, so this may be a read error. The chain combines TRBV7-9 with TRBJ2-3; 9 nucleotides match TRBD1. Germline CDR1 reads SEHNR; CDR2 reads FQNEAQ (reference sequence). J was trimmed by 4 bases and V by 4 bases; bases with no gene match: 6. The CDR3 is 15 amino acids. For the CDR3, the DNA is TGTGCCAGCAGCTCCCCGGACAGGGGTCCAGATACGCAGTATTTT. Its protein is CASSSPDRGPDTQYF. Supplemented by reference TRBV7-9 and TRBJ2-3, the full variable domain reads DTGVSQNPRHKITKRGQNVTFRCDPISEHNRLYWYRQTLGQGPEFLTYFQNEAQLEKSRLLSDRFSAERPKGSFSTLEIQRTEQGDSAMYLCASSSPDRGPDTQYFGPGTRLTVL.

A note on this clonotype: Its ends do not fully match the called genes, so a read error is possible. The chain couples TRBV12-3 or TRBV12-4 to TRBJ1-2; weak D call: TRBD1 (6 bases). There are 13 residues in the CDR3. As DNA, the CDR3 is TGTGCCAACAGTTTAGCGGGGGCACAGGGCTACACCTTC. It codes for CANSLAGAQGYTF.

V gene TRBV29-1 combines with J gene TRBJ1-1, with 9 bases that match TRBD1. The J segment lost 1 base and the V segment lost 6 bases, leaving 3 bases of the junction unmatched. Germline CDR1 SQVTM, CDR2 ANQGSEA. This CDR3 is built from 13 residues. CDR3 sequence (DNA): TGCAGCGTGCTGACAGGGGGGAACACTGAAGCTTTCTTT. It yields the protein CSVLTGGNTEAFF.

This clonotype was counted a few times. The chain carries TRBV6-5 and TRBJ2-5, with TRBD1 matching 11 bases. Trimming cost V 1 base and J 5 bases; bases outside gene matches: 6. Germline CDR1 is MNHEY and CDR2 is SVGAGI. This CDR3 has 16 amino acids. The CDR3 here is CASSYYGQGARETQYF. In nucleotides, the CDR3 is TGTGCCAGCAGTTACTACGGACAGGGGGCCCGTGAGACCCAGTACTTC.

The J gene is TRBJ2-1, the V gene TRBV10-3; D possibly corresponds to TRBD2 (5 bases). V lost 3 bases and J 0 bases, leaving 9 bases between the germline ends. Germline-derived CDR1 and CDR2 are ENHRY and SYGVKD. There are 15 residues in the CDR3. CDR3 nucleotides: TGTGCCATCAGTGACCCGAGGGTCTCCTACAATGAGCAGTTCTTC. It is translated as CAISDPRVSYNEQFF.

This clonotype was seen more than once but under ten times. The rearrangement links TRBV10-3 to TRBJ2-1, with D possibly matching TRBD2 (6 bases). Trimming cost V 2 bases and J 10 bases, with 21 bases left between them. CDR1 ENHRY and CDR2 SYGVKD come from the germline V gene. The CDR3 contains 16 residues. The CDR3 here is CAISEPGEGTGGEQFF. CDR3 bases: TGTGCCATCAGTGAGCCGGGGGAAGGGACTGGTGGGGAGCAGTTCTTC.

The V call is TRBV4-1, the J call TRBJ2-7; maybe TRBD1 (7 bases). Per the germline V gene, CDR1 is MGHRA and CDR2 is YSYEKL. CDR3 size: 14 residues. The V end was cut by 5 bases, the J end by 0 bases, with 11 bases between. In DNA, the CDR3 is TGCGCCAGCAGCTCCAGGGGGGACTCCTACGAGCAGTACGTC. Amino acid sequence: CASSSRGDSYEQYV.

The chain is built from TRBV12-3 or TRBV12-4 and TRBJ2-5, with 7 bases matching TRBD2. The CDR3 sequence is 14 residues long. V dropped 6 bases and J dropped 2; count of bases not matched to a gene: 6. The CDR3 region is CASSHASGQETQYF. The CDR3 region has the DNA TGTGCCAGCAGCCACGCTAGCGGACAAGAGACCCAGTACTTC.

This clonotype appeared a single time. CDR3 amino acids: CASSIVGGADTEAFF. The CDR3 DNA sequence: TGTGCCAGTAGTATAGTAGGGGGCGCGGACACTGAAGCTTTCTTT. J is TRBJ1-1 and V is TRBV19, with TRBD1 matching 7 bases. This CDR3 has 15 residues. CDR1 is LNHDA, CDR2 SQIVND, per germline (reference sequence). Trimming cost V 1 base and J 3 bases; bases outside gene matches: 5.

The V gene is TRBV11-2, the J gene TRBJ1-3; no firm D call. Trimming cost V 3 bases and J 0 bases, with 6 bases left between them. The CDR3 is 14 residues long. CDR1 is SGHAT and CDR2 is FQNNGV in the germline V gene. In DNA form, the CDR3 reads TGTGCCAGCAGCTTGACTCACTCTGGAAACACCATATATTTT. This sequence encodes CASSLTHSGNTIYF.

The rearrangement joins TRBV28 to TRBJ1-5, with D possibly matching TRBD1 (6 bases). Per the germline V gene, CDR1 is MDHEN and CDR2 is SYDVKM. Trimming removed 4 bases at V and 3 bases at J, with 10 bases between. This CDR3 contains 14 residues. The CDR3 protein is CASSYPGVNQPQHF. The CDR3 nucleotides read TGTGCCAGCAGTTACCCAGGGGTCAATCAGCCCCAGCATTTT.

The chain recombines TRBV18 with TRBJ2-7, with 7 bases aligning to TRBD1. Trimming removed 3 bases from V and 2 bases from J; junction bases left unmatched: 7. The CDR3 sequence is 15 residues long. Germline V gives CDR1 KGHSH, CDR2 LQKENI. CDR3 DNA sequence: TGTGCCAGCTCACCGACGGACAGGATAACCTACGAGCAGTACTTC. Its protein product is CASSPTDRITYEQYF.

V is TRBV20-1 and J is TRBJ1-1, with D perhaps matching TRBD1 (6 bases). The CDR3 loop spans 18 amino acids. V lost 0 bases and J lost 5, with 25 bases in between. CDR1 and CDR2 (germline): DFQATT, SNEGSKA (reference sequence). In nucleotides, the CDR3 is TGCAGTGCTAGAGATATGGCCGATTGGGCAGGGGCGAGGACTGAAGCTTTCTTT. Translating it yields CSARDMADWAGARTEAFF.

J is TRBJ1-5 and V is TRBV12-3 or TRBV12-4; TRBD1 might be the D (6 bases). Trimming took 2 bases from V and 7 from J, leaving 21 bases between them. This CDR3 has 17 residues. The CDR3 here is CASSLSRVRGGSQPQHF. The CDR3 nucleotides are TGTGCCAGCAGTTTAAGTCGAGTTAGGGGGGGCAGCCAGCCCCAGCATTTT.

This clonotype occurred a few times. CDR3 DNA sequence: TGTGCCAGCAGTTTAGGGGGGGCAGTTCGAACTGAAGCTTTCTTT. Protein: CASSLGGAVRTEAFF. J is TRBJ1-1 and V is TRBV27; D perhaps matches TRBD1 (6 bases). Deletions cut 2 bases from V and 5 bases from J, with 15 bases between. The CDR3 contains 15 residues. Germline assignment: CDR1 MNHEY and CDR2 SMNVEV (reference sequence).

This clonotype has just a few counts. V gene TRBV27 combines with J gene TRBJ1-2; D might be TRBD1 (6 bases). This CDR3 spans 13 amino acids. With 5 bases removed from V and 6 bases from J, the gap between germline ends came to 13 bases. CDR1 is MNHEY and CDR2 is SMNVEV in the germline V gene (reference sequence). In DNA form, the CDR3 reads TGTGCCAGCAGTCCTGGGACATCCGATGGCTACACCTTC. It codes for CASSPGTSDGYTF.